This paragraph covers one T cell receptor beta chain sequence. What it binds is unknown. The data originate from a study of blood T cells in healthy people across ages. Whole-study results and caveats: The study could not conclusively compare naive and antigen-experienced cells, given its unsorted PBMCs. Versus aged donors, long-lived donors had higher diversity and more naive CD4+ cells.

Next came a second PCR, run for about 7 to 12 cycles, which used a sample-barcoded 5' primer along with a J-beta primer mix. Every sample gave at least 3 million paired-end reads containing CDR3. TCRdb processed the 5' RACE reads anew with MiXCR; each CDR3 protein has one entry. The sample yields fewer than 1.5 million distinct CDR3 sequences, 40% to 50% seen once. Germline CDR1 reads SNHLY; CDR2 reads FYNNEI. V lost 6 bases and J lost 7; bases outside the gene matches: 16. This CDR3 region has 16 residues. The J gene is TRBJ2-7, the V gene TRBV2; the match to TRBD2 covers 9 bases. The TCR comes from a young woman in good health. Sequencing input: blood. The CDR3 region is CASRGGSGGPYNEQYF. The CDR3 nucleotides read TGTGCCAGCAGGGGGGGGAGCGGGGGGCCTTACAATGAGCAGTACTTC.